These 24 T cell receptor beta chains were all obtained from the same sample, sequenced in a study of blood T cells in healthy people across ages. Using a J-beta primer mix together with a sample-barcoded 5' primer, a second PCR was run for roughly 6 to 12 cycles. TCRdb reprocessed the 5' RACE reads via MiXCR and lists one record per CDR3 protein. The data show roughly 1.5 million distinct CDR3 sequences, 40% to 45% seen once. Sequenced material: blood. Source of these receptors: a young woman in good health.

The chain has TRBV10-3 and TRBJ1-2; D remains unclear. The CDR3 is 16 residues long. CDR1 ENHRY and CDR2 SYGVKD come from the germline V gene. Trimming removed 0 bases at V and 6 bases at J, with 17 bases between. In DNA form, the CDR3 reads TGTGCCATCAGTGAGTCTGCTGTCTACGGGCTTAATGGCTACACCTTC. It codes for CAISESAVYGLNGYTF.

This clonotype was seen just once. The V call is TRBV4-1, the J call TRBJ1-1; D not resolved. Trimming left V 1 base short and J 1 base short, with 10 bases between. The length of the CDR3 is 15 residues. Germline V gives CDR1 MGHRA, CDR2 YSYEKL. CDR3 bases: TGCGCCAGCAGCCAAGGTTCCCGGGGGAACACTGAAGCTTTCTTT. It is translated as CASSQGSRGNTEAFF.

The V and J genes are TRBV15 and TRBJ2-1, with D hard to call. CDR1 and CDR2 from the germline V gene are LNHNV and YYDKDF (reference sequence). Trimming removed 6 bases at V and 4 bases at J, with 13 bases between. The CDR3 is made up of 14 amino acids. The CDR3 DNA sequence: TGTGCCACCAGAACCAGCCGAAATTACAATGAGCAGTTCTTC. Translation gives CATRTSRNYNEQFF.

This clonotype came up a few times. CDR3 region: CSATLAGGPKQFF. Here the CDR3 DNA reads TGCAGTGCTACCCTAGCGGGAGGGCCGAAGCAGTTCTTC. The chain links TRBV20-1 to TRBJ2-1; 12 bases map to TRBD2. CDR3 length: 13 residues. The J segment lost 11 bases and the V segment lost 4 bases, leaving 6 bases of the junction unmatched. Germline V CDR1 and CDR2: DFQATT, SNEGSKA (reference sequence).

This chain links TRBV6-2 or TRBV6-3 with TRBJ2-5; D call uncertain. This CDR3 spans 12 amino acids. Germline values: CDR1 MNHEY, CDR2 SVGEGT. V shed 11 bases and J shed 5 bases, with 15 bases lying between them. The DNA of the CDR3 is TGTGCCTGCGGACCACGGCGGGAGACCCAGTACTTC. It yields the protein CACGPRRETQYF.

The chain employs TRBV29-1 and TRBJ2-5; maybe TRBD2 (5 bases). Germline V lookup: CDR1 SQVTM, CDR2 ANQGSEA. V dropped 1 base and J dropped 5 bases, with 8 bases sitting between them. The CDR3 is made up of 12 amino acids. CDR3 in DNA: TGCAGCGTTGAAGGGGAGCGGGAGACCCAGTACTTC. It translates to CSVEGERETQYF.

The chain carries TRBV5-1 and TRBJ2-1; 8 bases are shared with TRBD2. This CDR3 is built from 16 residues. Germline V CDR1 and CDR2: SGHRS, YFSETQ. The trim removed 2 bases at V and 0 bases at J, leaving 4 bases unmatched. Written as DNA, the CDR3 is TGCGCCAGCAGCTTAGTAGCGGGACACTCCTACAATGAGCAGTTCTTC. This translates into CASSLVAGHSYNEQFF.

The chain links TRBV7-2 to TRBJ2-5, with 7 bases fitting TRBD2. CDR1 and CDR2 from the germline V gene are SGHTA and FQGNSA. J was trimmed by 11 bases and V by 5 bases; bases with no gene match: 14. The CDR3 consists of 14 residues. The CDR3 here is CASSPWTSSHEQYF. DNA of the CDR3: TGTGCCAGCAGCCCTTGGACTAGTAGCCATGAGCAGTACTTC. The variable domain in full, completed from reference TRBV7-2 and TRBJ2-5, reads GAGVSQSPSNKVTEKGKDVELRCDPISGHTALYWYRQSLGQGLEFLIYFQGNSAPDKSGLPSDRFSAERTGGSVSTLTIQRTQQEDSAVYLCASSPWTSSHEQYFGPGTRLLVL.

This sequence joins TRBV29-1 and TRBJ2-7; D gene uncertain. This CDR3 is 12 amino acids long. The V end was cut by 4 bases, the J end by 3 bases, with 10 bases between. Per the germline V gene, CDR1 is SQVTM and CDR2 is ANQGSEA. CDR3 bases: TGCAGCGTTGTAGATGAAGACTACGAGCAGTACTTC. This gives the protein CSVVDEDYEQYF.

This clonotype was recorded many times. The chain carries TRBV7-9 and TRBJ1-1; no clear D. V shed 8 bases and J shed 2 bases, with 3 bases lying between them. The CDR3 loop spans 10 amino acids. The germline CDR1 and CDR2 sequences are SEHNR and FQNEAQ (reference sequence). CDR3 in DNA: TGTGCCAGCTCCAACACTGAAGCTTTCTTT. Protein: CASSNTEAFF.

This chain uses TRBV3-1 with TRBJ1-2; D may be TRBD1 (5 bases). The CDR3 extends over 15 amino acids. Trimming removed 2 bases at V and 4 bases at J, with 14 bases between. Germline CDR1 and CDR2: LGHDT and YNNKEL (reference sequence). The CDR3 nucleotides are TGTGCCAGCAGCCAACGCGGGGGAGAAGGCTATGGCTACACCTTC. Translating it yields CASSQRGGEGYGYTF.

The rearrangement uses TRBV3-1 and TRBJ2-1; 8 bases agree with TRBD2. There are 14 residues in the CDR3. J lost 5 bases, V lost 4 bases, and 4 bases had no gene match. Germline V gene sequence: CDR1 LGHDT, CDR2 YNNKEL (reference sequence). CDR3 in DNA: TGTGCCAGCAGCCTAGCGGGGTATAACAATGAGCAGTTCTTC. The encoded protein is CASSLAGYNNEQFF.

This clonotype showed up just once. CDR3 residues: CASSQVLGEEQFF. The CDR3 DNA sequence: TGTGCCAGCAGCCAAGTACTGGGGGAGGAGCAGTTCTTC. The rearrangement uses TRBV4-2 and TRBJ2-1; D could derive from TRBD1 or TRBD2 (5 bases each). Trimming took off 1 base at V and 10 bases at J, with 11 bases between the two ends. The CDR3 sequence is 13 residues long. Germline V gene sequence: CDR1 LGHNA, CDR2 YNFKEQ.

The chain recombines TRBV20-1 with TRBJ1-1; no reliable D call. There are 15 residues in the CDR3. With 0 bases removed from V and 0 bases from J, the gap between germline ends came to 11 bases. The germline gives CDR1 DFQATT, CDR2 SNEGSKA (reference sequence). The CDR3 nucleotides read TGCAGTGCTAGAGATCGTAGGGAAATGAACACTGAAGCTTTCTTT. This encodes CSARDRREMNTEAFF.

This chain links TRBV12-3 or TRBV12-4 with TRBJ1-2, with D unclear. Trimming pared 5 bases from V and 0 bases from J, leaving 7 bases between. The length of the CDR3 is 13 residues. The CDR3 bases are TGTGCCAGCAGTGCGTTTCCTAACTATGGCTACACCTTC. This gives the protein CASSAFPNYGYTF.

This clonotype was picked up one time. The chain employs TRBV4-3 and TRBJ2-1; D not resolved. This CDR3 has 16 amino acids. Germline V gives CDR1 LGHNA, CDR2 YSLEER. Trimming pared 0 bases from V and 2 bases from J, leaving 11 bases between. The CDR3 protein is CASSQDSNRTYNEQFF. As DNA, the CDR3 is TGCGCCAGCAGCCAAGACTCGAACCGCACCTACAATGAGCAGTTCTTC.

The rearrangement links TRBV7-9 to TRBJ2-1; D is uncertain. Looked up from germline, CDR1 is SEHNR and CDR2 is FQNEAQ (reference sequence). Between the trimmed V and J ends, which lost 5 bases and 15 bases, there was a span of 23 bases. There are 14 residues in the CDR3. CDR3 region: CASSQGMPIRLRFF. Written as DNA, the CDR3 is TGTGCCAGCAGCCAAGGGATGCCGATTAGGTTGCGGTTCTTC.

The rearrangement uses TRBV29-1 and TRBJ2-1; D not certain. The DNA end favors TRBJ2-7, so the J call may be wrong. The CDR3 contains 11 residues. The germline CDR1 and CDR2 sequences are SQVTM and ANQGSEA. CDR3 nucleotides: TGCAGCTCCGCAGCGTACAATGAGCAGTACTTC. This codes for CSSAAYNEQYF.

V and J are TRBV28 and TRBJ2-1; D perhaps matches TRBD2 (5 bases). The J call is in doubt because the DNA end fits TRBJ2-7 better. CDR3 length: 13 residues. Germline CDR1 reads MDHEN; CDR2 reads SYDVKM. The CDR3 loop is CAISVGVYNEQYF. The DNA of the CDR3 is TGTGCCATCAGCGTCGGGGTCTACAATGAGCAGTACTTC.

This clonotype was counted a few times. V gene TRBV29-1 combines with J gene TRBJ1-1; possible D gene TRBD1, 6 bases. Trimming pared 3 bases from V and 2 bases from J, leaving 16 bases between. This CDR3 is built from 15 residues. Looked up from germline, CDR1 is SQVTM and CDR2 is ANQGSEA. The CDR3 here is CSVDGSGGGNTEAFF. The CDR3 DNA follows: TGCAGCGTTGACGGGAGCGGAGGGGGAAACACTGAAGCTTTCTTT.

This clonotype was seen only a few times. The rearrangement joins TRBV7-9 to TRBJ2-1, with D tentatively TRBD1 (6 bases). V was pared by 2 bases and J by 0 bases, with 11 bases between. CDR3 length: 16 amino acids. Germline CDR1 and CDR2: SEHNR and FQNEAQ (reference sequence). This CDR3 is CASSLITGSSYNEQFF. The CDR3 DNA reads TGTGCCAGCAGCTTAATAACAGGGAGCTCCTACAATGAGCAGTTCTTC.

The chain is built from TRBV4-1 and TRBJ1-2; D not certain. CDR1 and CDR2 from the germline V gene are MGHRA and YSYEKL. V lost 1 base to trimming and J lost 2 bases, with 20 bases between them. This CDR3 has 18 residues. In DNA form, the CDR3 reads TGCGCCAGCAGCCAAGGATGGGCCGGTAATAGCCTAAACTATGGCTACACCTTC. This encodes CASSQGWAGNSLNYGYTF.

The chain combines TRBV29-1 with TRBJ2-7; 8 bases match TRBD1. This CDR3 is 12 amino acids long. CDR1 and CDR2 (germline): SQVTM, ANQGSEA. V lost 5 bases and J lost 2; bases outside the gene matches: 2. The CDR3 DNA follows: TGCAGCGTTCTGGGACAGGCCTACGAGCAGTACTTC. Translation: CSVLGQAYEQYF.

This sequence joins TRBV9 and TRBJ2-3, with D perhaps TRBD2 (5 bases). The CDR3 consists of 15 residues. Germline CDR1 reads SGDLS; CDR2 reads YYNGEE. The V and J ends lost 2 bases and 2 bases respectively, with 12 bases between them. CDR3 amino acids: CASSVDSGPTDTQYF. In nucleotides, the CDR3 is TGTGCCAGCAGCGTGGACTCCGGGCCCACAGATACGCAGTATTTT.